This is a list of T cell receptor beta chains from one sample in a study of T cells in Graves' hyperthyroidism and ophthalmopathy. TCRdb fed the multiplex PCR reads into MiXCR, producing one record per CDR3 protein. The sample has about 300,000 distinct CDR3 sequences, approximately 26% seen once. Material: blood. These receptors were obtained from a man aged 40-55 years with Graves' hyperthyroidism that later progressed to Graves' ophthalmopathy. Both conserved end residues are trimmed from each CDR3.

TRBV29-1	TRBJ1-2	SVEAGRVTGYT
TRBV9	TRBJ1-2	ASSARTGYGYT
TRBV6-5	TRBJ1-3	ASSYSIGVGNTIY
TRBV7-2	TRBJ2-7	ASTLRILYEQY
TRBV20-1	TRBJ2-5	SASGGQGRETQY
TRBV28	TRBJ1-3	ASSPWDRSNTIY
TRBV20-1	TRBJ2-5	SARVSQETQY
TRBV19	TRBJ2-2	ASSIGGGNTGELF
TRBV10-1	TRBJ1-3	ASSEKKITGNTIY
TRBV20-1	TRBJ2-2	SARGQEDGELF
TRBV19	TRBJ2-2	ASSWTGPNTGELF
TRBV10-3	TRBJ2-5	AISGSGSVKETQY
TRBV20-1	TRBJ1-2	SVTRPGAAANYGYT
TRBV7-8	TRBJ2-2	ASSFRDRNTGELL
TRBV11-3	TRBJ2-7	ASSAWTGVPREQY
TRBV30	TRBJ1-2	AWSAWGQGAYGYT
TRBV27	TRBJ2-7	ASSYRGPAYEQY
TRBV4-2	TRBJ1-1	ASSQDDRLSGRGTEAF
TRBV27	TRBJ2-5	ASSRLMTPLGETQY
TRBV7-2	TRBJ1-5	ASSQGQLNQPQH
TRBV6-5	TRBJ1-6	ASSFIAGDSPLH
TRBV29-1	TRBJ2-5	SAGGQGYQETQY
TRBV6-5	TRBJ2-7	ASSYGGLAGRSNEQY
TRBV29-1	TRBJ2-5	SAEPTGLETQY
TRBV27	TRBJ2-2	ASRTTSGELF
TRBV11-2	TRBJ2-7	ASSLDPTSGGSYEQY
TRBV19	TRBJ2-5	ASSSLWNEETQY
TRBV7-8	TRBJ1-2	ASSLDGEDYGYT
TRBV24-1	TRBJ2-5	ATSDTPGPDQETQY
TRBV27	TRBJ1-6	ATSLSPTLNSPLH
TRBV7-8	TRBJ2-7	ASRVDRATYEQY
TRBV2	TRBJ2-7	ASSDALTGIYEQY
TRBV7-6	TRBJ2-7	ASSLEVNSYEQY
TRBV10-3	TRBJ2-4	AISEAAGQEAKNIQY
TRBV11-1	TRBJ1-3	ASSLAGWGSSGNTIY
TRBV12-3/TRBV12-4	TRBJ1-5	ASSRSQPQH
TRBV2	TRBJ1-1	ASSEWGLVTEAF
TRBV30	TRBJ1-5	AWSGDTYSNQPQH
TRBV20-1	TRBJ1-2	SAPSARGDGYT
TRBV11-3	TRBJ1-1	ASSPRPDTEAF
TRBV2	TRBJ1-1	ASTARPPDRDEAF
TRBV10-3	TRBJ2-7	ATISETSYERY
TRBV12-3/TRBV12-4	TRBJ1-1	ASSLGTVLNTEAF
TRBV30	TRBJ1-2	AWTGRATNYGYT
TRBV19	TRBJ1-5	ASSKQTSPGNQPQH